The clone carrying this T cell receptor beta chain was picked up one time. Its antigen is unknown. CD8+CD57+ cell expansion had been shown by flow cytometry in patients chosen for sequencing. Germline-derived CDR1 and CDR2 are SGDLS and YYNGEE. The CDR3 has 14 amino acids. Trimming removed 4 bases from V and 4 bases from J; junction bases left unmatched: 5. This sample stems from a study of CD8+CD57+ T cells in acquired aplastic anemia. Across the whole study: Quantities of DNA derived from sorted CD4+ and CD8+ cells averaged 3.2 ug. Findings of the study overall: Between the patient and control groups, CD8+ Simpson's diversity did not differ significantly. Some 28 CD8+ CDR3 sequences occurred in both the patients and the controls.

TCR beta VDJ and CDR3 were profiled, and genomic DNA was the template. TCRdb re-analysed the reads in MiXCR, keeping a single row per CDR3 protein. The table has 250,000 to 350,000 distinct CDR3 sequences, approximately 58% seen once. This sequence was found in a human donor with aplastic anemia. The V call is TRBV9, the J call TRBJ1-1; 9 bases align to TRBD1. The specimen was sorted CD4+, CD8+, or CD8+CD57+ T cells (not recorded which) from PBMCs. Here the CDR3 DNA reads TGTGCCAGCAGCCACCTGGACAGGGGCACTGAAGCTTTCTTT. This encodes CASSHLDRGTEAFF.